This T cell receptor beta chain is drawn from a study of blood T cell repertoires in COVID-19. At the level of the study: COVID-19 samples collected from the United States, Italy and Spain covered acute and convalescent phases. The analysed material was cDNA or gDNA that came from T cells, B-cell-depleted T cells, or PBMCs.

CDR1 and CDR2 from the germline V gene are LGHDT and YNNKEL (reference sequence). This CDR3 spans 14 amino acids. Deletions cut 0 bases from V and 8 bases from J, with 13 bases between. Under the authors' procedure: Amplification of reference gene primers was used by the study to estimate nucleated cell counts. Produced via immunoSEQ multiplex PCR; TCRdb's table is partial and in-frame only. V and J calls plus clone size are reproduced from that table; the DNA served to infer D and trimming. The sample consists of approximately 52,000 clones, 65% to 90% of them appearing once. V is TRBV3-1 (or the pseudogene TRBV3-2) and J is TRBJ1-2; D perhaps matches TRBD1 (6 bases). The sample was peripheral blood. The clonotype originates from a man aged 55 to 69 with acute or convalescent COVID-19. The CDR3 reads CASSQDHREEGYTF. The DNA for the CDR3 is TGTGCCAGCAGCCAAGATCACAGGGAAGAAGGCTACACCTTC.